This is a list of T cell receptor beta chains from one sample in a study of CD8+CD57+ T cells in acquired aplastic anemia. TCRdb re-derived calls from the reads in MiXCR, one entry per CDR3 protein. The sample contains tens of thousands of distinct CDR3 sequences, roughly three quarters of which appear only once. The sample taken for sequencing was sorted CD4+, CD8+, or CD8+CD57+ T cells (not recorded which) from PBMCs. The receptors were sampled from a human donor in good health, serving as a control. CDR3s include the opening cysteine and the closing phenylalanine or tryptophan. A D gene is named only where the DNA matches it firmly. Where a row states a size, it is once, few, many or the class of an expanded clone; other rows omit it.

clone size	V gene	J gene	D gene	CDR3 length	CDR3 protein	CDR3 DNA
-	TRBV19	TRBJ1-2	-	11	CASSKGDGYTF	TGTGCCAGTAGTAAAGGAGATGGCTACACCTTC
-	TRBV10-1	TRBJ2-1	-	11	CASSDGAEQFF	TGCGCCAGCAGTGATGGCGCCGAGCAGTTCTTC
-	TRBV10-2	TRBJ1-2	TRBD1	12	CASSADRVGYTF	TGCGCCAGCAGTGCGGACAGGGTCGGCTACACCTTC
-	TRBV10-3	TRBJ2-7	-	12	CALSSGLGEQYF	TGTGCCCTCAGTTCAGGATTGGGGGAGCAGTACTTC
-	TRBV4-1	TRBJ1-2	-	12	CASSTQGNRYTF	TGTGCCAGCAGCACGCAGGGGAATCGCTACACCTTC
medium-sized	TRBV9	TRBJ2-3	TRBD2	16	CASSVGAGAFTDTQYF	TGTGCCAGCAGCGTAGGAGCGGGGGCCTTCACAGATACGCAGTATTTT
few	TRBV20-1	TRBJ2-3	-	14	CSAGWDPSTDTQYF	TGCAGTGCTGGGTGGGACCCCAGCACTGATACGCAGTATTTT
medium-sized	TRBV27	TRBJ2-7	-	16	CASSLSGGWGEHEQYF	TGTGCCAGCAGTTTATCGGGCGGGTGGGGGGAGCACGAGCAGTACTTC
-	TRBV11-2	TRBJ2-2	TRBD1	16	CASSPVGTGDTGELFF	TGTGCCAGCAGCCCCGTCGGGACAGGGGACACCGGGGAGCTGTTTTTT
-	TRBV5-1	TRBJ1-6	-	14	CASKIADYNSLLHF	TGCGCCAGCAAGATTGCGGACTATAATTCACTCCTCCACTTT
-	TRBV20-1	TRBJ2-3	-	14	CSSFGSLRTDTQYF	TGCAGTTCATTCGGGTCTTTACGCACAGATACGCAGTATTTT
-	TRBV19	TRBJ2-2	TRBD1	15	CASSIDRVRTGELFF	TGTGCCAGTAGTATCGACAGGGTGAGGACCGGGGAGCTGTTTTTT
once	TRBV29-1	TRBJ1-2	-	12	CSVGQEMYGYTF	TGCAGCGTTGGACAGGAGATGTATGGCTACACCTTC
-	TRBV20-1	TRBJ2-1	-	15	CSAAQGTSDYNEQFF	TGCAGTGCTGCCCAAGGGACCAGCGATTACAATGAGCAGTTCTTC
many	TRBV12-3/TRBV12-4	TRBJ1-1	-	11	CASSLGTEAFF	TGTGCCAGCAGTTTGGGGACTGAAGCTTTCTTT
-	TRBV7-2	TRBJ1-3	-	15	CASSLVGGVGNTIYF	TGTGCCAGCAGCTTAGTCGGAGGAGTAGGAAACACCATATATTTT
once	TRBV5-8	TRBJ2-7	-	14	CASSLVHGSYEQYF	TGTGCCAGCAGCTTGGTCCACGGTTCCTACGAGCAGTACTTC
-	TRBV20-1	TRBJ1-2	TRBD1	13	CSARSDRVYGYTF	TGCAGTGCTAGATCGGACAGGGTCTATGGCTACACCTTC
-	TRBV2	TRBJ2-3	-	14	CASSEAGGLSTQYF	TGTGCCAGCAGTGAAGCTGGGGGCCTAAGTACGCAGTATTTT
-	TRBV20-1	TRBJ2-5	TRBD1	12	CSARGTGGPQYF	TGCAGTGCTAGAGGGACAGGGGGGCCCCAGTACTTC
-	TRBV25-1	TRBJ2-5	TRBD1	16	CASSLAPAGGYETQYF	TGTGCCAGCAGTTTAGCGCCGGCAGGGGGTTACGAGACCCAGTACTTC
-	TRBV7-9	TRBJ2-5	-	13	CASSLRDQETQYF	TGTGCCAGCAGCTTAAGGGATCAAGAGACCCAGTACTTC
-	TRBV10-2	TRBJ2-7	TRBD1	15	CASSQGQGANYEQYF	TGCGCCAGCAGCCAAGGACAGGGGGCCAACTACGAGCAGTACTTC
-	TRBV24-1	TRBJ2-3	TRBD1	18	CATSGSPGQGASWDTQYF	TGTGCCACCAGTGGTTCCCCCGGACAGGGGGCATCGTGGGATACGCAGTATTTT
-	TRBV10-1	TRBJ2-7	-	12	CATQGKVYEQYF	TGCGCCACCCAAGGCAAGGTTTACGAGCAGTACTTC
-	TRBV19	TRBJ1-4	-	11	CASSIAGKLFF	TGTGCCAGTAGTATAGCTGGAAAACTGTTTTTT